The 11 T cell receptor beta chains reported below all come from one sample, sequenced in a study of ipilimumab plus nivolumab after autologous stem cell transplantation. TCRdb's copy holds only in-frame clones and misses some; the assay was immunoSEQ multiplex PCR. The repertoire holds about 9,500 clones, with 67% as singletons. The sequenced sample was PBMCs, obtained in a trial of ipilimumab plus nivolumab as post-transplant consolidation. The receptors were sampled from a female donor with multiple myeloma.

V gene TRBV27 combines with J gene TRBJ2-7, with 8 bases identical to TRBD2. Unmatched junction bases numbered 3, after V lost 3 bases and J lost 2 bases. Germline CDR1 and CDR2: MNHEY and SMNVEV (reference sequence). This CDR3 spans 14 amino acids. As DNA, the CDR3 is TGTGCCAGCAGTTTCGGGGGGGCCACCTACGAGCAGTACTTC. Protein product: CASSFGGATYEQYF.

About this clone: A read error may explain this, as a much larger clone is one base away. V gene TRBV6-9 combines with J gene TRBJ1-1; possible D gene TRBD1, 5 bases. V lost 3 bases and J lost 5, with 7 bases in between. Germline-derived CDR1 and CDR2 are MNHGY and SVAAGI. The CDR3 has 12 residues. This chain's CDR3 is CASSYGGTEAFF. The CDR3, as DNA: TGTGCCAGCAGTTACGGGGGGACTGAAGCTTTCTTT.

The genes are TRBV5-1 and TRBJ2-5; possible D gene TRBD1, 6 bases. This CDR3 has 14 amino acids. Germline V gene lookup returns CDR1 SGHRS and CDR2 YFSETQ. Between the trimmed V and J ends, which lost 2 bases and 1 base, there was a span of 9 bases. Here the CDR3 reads CASSFLDSQETQYF. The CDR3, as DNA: TGCGCCAGCAGCTTTTTGGACAGCCAAGAGACCCAGTACTTC.

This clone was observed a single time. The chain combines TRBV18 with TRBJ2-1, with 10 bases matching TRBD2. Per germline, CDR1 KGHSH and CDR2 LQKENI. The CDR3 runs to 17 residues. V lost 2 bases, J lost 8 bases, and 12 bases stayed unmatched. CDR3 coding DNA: TGTGCCAGCTCACCAACGGGTGGGCTAGCGGGAGTCTATGAGCAGTTCTTC. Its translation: CASSPTGGLAGVYEQFF.

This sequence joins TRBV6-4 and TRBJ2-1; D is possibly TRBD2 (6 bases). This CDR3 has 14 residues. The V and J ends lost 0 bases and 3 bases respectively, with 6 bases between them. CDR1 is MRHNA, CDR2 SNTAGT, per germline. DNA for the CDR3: TGTGCCAGCAGTGACTCGGGGGGCTACAATGAGCAGTTCTTC. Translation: CASSDSGGYNEQFF.

The CDR3 sequence: CASSERVAGELFF. Here the CDR3 DNA reads TGTGCCAGCAGTGAAAGGGTCGCCGGGGAGCTGTTTTTT. The chain combines TRBV6-1 with TRBJ2-2; D uncertain. V was trimmed by 2 bases and J by 6 bases, leaving 7 bases between them. This CDR3 spans 13 amino acids. CDR1 is MNHNS, CDR2 SASEGT, per germline.

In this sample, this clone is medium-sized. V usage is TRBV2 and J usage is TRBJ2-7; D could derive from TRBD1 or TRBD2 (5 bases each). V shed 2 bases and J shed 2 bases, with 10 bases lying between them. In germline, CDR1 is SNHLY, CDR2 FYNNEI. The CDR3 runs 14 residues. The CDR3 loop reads CASSEPGRTYEQYF. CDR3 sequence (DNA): TGTGCCAGCAGTGAACCGGGACGAACCTACGAGCAGTACTTC. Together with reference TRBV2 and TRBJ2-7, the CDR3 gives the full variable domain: EPEVTQTPSHQVTQMGQEVILRCVPISNHLYFYWYRQILGQKVEFLVSFYNNEISEKSEIFDDQFSVERPDGSNFTLKIRSTKLEDSAMYFCASSEPGRTYEQYFGPGTRLTVT.

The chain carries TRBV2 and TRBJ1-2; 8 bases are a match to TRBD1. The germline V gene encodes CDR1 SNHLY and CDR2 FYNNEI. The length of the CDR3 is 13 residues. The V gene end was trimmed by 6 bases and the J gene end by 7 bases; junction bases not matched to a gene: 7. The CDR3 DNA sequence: TGTGCCAGCAGGCCAGGGGGCACGGGTGGCTACACCTTC. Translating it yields CASRPGGTGGYTF. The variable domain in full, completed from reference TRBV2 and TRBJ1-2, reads EPEVTQTPSHQVTQMGQEVILRCVPISNHLYFYWYRQILGQKVEFLVSFYNNEISEKSEIFDDQFSVERPDGSNFTLKIRSTKLEDSAMYFCASRPGGTGGYTFGSGTRLTVV.

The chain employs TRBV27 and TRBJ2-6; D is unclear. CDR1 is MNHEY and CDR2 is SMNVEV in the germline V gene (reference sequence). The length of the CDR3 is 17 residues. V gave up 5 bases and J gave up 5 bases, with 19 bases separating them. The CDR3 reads CASSLAPLQSRANVLTF. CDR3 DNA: TGTGCCAGCAGTCTGGCACCGCTACAAAGTCGGGCCAACGTCCTGACTTTC.

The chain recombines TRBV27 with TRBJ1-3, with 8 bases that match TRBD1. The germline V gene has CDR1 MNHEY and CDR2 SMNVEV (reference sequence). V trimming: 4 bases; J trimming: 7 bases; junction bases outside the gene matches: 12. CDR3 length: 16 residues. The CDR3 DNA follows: TGTGCCAGCAGTTCTATATACTCGGACAGGGAGAACACCATATATTTT. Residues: CASSSIYSDRENTIYF.

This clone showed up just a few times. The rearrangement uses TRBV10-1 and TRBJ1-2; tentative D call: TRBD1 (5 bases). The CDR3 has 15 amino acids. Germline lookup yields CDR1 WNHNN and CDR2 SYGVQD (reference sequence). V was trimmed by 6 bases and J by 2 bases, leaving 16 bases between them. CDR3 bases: TGCGCCAGCAGACCTGGGCTCGGGGACAACTATGGCTACACCTTC. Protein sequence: CASRPGLGDNYGYTF.